This T cell receptor beta chain was retrieved from a study of blood T cell repertoires in COVID-19. Study-level background: The study drew acute and convalescent COVID-19 samples from the United States, Italy and Spain. The cDNA or gDNA used as material had been derived from T cells, B-cell-depleted T cells, or PBMCs.

This clone occurred a few times. Germline is not matched at one junction end, which may reflect a read error. This CDR3 region has 16 residues. CDR1 and CDR2 (germline): MRHNA, SNTAGT. Per the original data handling: Amplification with reference gene primers provided the estimates of nucleated cell counts. Only in-frame clones appear in the TCRdb table, and some are missing; sequencing was by immunoSEQ multiplex PCR. The D gene and trimming were derived from the DNA, and the V and J assignments and clone size from that table. The table lists around 30,000 clones, around 86% of them singletons. The chain links TRBV6-4 to TRBJ2-2; 10 positions match TRBD1. Material for sequencing was peripheral blood. The TCR originated in a man in his sixties with active COVID-19. CDR3 amino acids: CASRDFDRGHAGELFF. The DNA for the CDR3 is TGTGCCAGCAGAGACTTCGACAGGGGGCACGCCGGGGAGCTGTTTTTT.